The 24 T cell receptor beta chains listed next were all sequenced from one sample in a study of cytomegalovirus exposure and HLA in healthy donors. The PCR made use of 60 Vbeta and 13 Jbeta primers. TCRdb's table, derived via immunoSEQ multiplex PCR, lists solely in-frame clones and lacks some. The profile shows 100,000 or so clones, 75% of them singletons. What was sequenced was PBMCs. These receptors originate from a man between 35 and 55 years old in good health and CMV-seronegative.

This clone was seen a single time. The chain employs TRBV7-6 and TRBJ2-2; D is perhaps TRBD1 (6 bases). Between the trimmed V and J ends, which lost 0 bases and 3 bases, there was a span of 8 bases. This CDR3 spans 15 amino acids. Germline assignment: CDR1 SGHVS and CDR2 FNYEAQ. CDR3: CASSLAGADTGELFF. The CDR3 DNA reads as TGTGCCAGCAGCTTAGCGGGGGCCGACACCGGGGAGCTGTTTTTT.

As to this clone: The junction and the germline gene differ at one end; a read error may be behind it. V usage is TRBV7-9 and J usage is TRBJ2-7; D remains ambiguous. This CDR3 region has 12 residues. Looked up from germline, CDR1 is SEHNR and CDR2 is FQNEAQ (reference sequence). DNA of the CDR3: TGTTCCAGCAGCTTAGGCGCTAACGAGCAGTACTTC. It is translated as CSSSLGANEQYF.

CDR3 region: CATPGQNNYGYTF. The CDR3 DNA is TGTGCCACTCCGGGACAGAATAACTATGGCTACACCTTC. This chain links TRBV28 with TRBJ1-2; 7 bases fit TRBD1. Unmatched junction bases numbered 6, after V lost 10 bases and J lost 1 base. This CDR3 is 13 amino acids long. Germline CDR1 reads MDHEN; CDR2 reads SYDVKM.

This clone has only a few counts. The chain joins TRBV10-3 to TRBJ1-5; D is possibly TRBD1 (6 bases). The V end was cut by 10 bases, the J end by 0 bases, with 19 bases between. This CDR3 comprises 16 residues. Germline V gene data show CDR1 as ENHRY and CDR2 as SYGVKD. The CDR3 sequence is CARISGTSTSNQPQHF. CDR3 in DNA: TGTGCCAGAATCTCGGGGACAAGTACTAGCAATCAGCCCCAGCATTTT.

The chain combines TRBV4-3 with TRBJ1-6; TRBD1 aligns across 7 bases. This CDR3 has 16 residues. CDR1 LGHNA and CDR2 YSLEER come from the germline V gene. V shed 4 bases, J shed 11 bases, and the junction held 14 bases outside the gene matches. CDR3 sequence (DNA): TGCGCCAGCAGCCTAGACTTGACAGGGCTCGGGGCACCCCTCCACTTT. Translated: CASSLDLTGLGAPLHF.

This rearrangement joins TRBV5-1 to TRBJ2-1; 16 positions agree with TRBD2. From germline, CDR1 is SGHRS and CDR2 YFSETQ. The J segment lost 8 bases and the V segment lost 4 bases, leaving 9 bases of the junction unmatched. The CDR3 contains 17 residues. The CDR3 DNA follows: TGCGCCAGCAGCGCCTCGGGACTAGCGGGAGGGCCTCATGAGCAGTTCTTC. Its protein product is CASSASGLAGGPHEQFF. The full variable domain, with the rest looked up from reference TRBV5-1 and TRBJ2-1, is KAGVTQTPRYLIKTRGQQVTLSCSPISGHRSVSWYQQTPGQGLQFLFEYFSETQRNKGNFPGRFSGRQFSNSRSEMNVSTLELGDSALYLCASSASGLAGGPHEQFFGPGTRLTVL.

This chain connects TRBV18 to TRBJ2-5; D possibly corresponds to TRBD2 (6 bases). There are 16 residues in the CDR3. Trimming removed 2 bases from V and 2 bases from J, with 15 bases in between. Germline V CDR1 and CDR2: KGHSH, LQKENI. CDR3 amino acids: CASSPGGKVGQETQYF. The CDR3 coding sequence is TGTGCCAGCTCACCAGGGGGGAAAGTGGGTCAAGAGACCCAGTACTTC. The complete variable domain, with remaining parts taken from reference TRBV18 and TRBJ2-5, reads NAGVMQNPRHLVRRRGQEARLRCSPMKGHSHVYWYRQLPEEGLKFMVYLQKENIIDESGMPKERFSAEFPKEGPSILRIQQVVRGDSAAYFCASSPGGKVGQETQYFGPGTRLLVL.

This chain uses TRBV6-1 with TRBJ2-6; the D gene is possibly TRBD1 (5 bases). Per the germline V gene, CDR1 is MNHNS and CDR2 is SASEGT. V was clipped by 3 bases and J by 0 bases, with 18 bases between them. The CDR3 consists of 19 residues. The CDR3 reads CASSDPLSTDISGANVLTF. As DNA, the CDR3 is TGTGCCAGCAGTGACCCCCTCTCGACAGATATCTCTGGGGCCAACGTCCTGACTTTC.

The chain joins TRBV2 to TRBJ2-7; TRBD2 is a possible D gene (6 bases). V was pared by 6 bases and J by 0 bases, with 12 bases between. This CDR3 region has 14 residues. Per the germline V gene, CDR1 is SNHLY and CDR2 is FYNNEI. The CDR3 sequence: CASRERALSYEQYF. CDR3 bases: TGTGCCAGCAGGGAGCGGGCCCTCTCCTACGAGCAGTACTTC. Filled out from reference TRBV2 and TRBJ2-7, the complete variable domain reads EPEVTQTPSHQVTQMGQEVILRCVPISNHLYFYWYRQILGQKVEFLVSFYNNEISEKSEIFDDQFSVERPDGSNFTLKIRSTKLEDSAMYFCASRERALSYEQYFGPGTRLTVT.

The CDR3 coding sequence is TGTGCCAGCAGCTCGTTGGCCGGGGGGGAGGGGGAGCAGTACTTC. Its protein product is CASSSLAGGEGEQYF. V is TRBV7-2 and J is TRBJ2-7; the match to TRBD2 covers 8 bases. CDR3 length: 15 residues. Per the germline V gene, CDR1 is SGHTA and CDR2 is FQGNSA. Unmatched junction bases numbered 12, after V lost 4 bases and J lost 7 bases.

This clone has a single count. The V and J genes are TRBV7-9 and TRBJ2-3, with unresolved D. The CDR3 spans 15 residues. Germline loops: CDR1 SEHNR, CDR2 FQNEAQ (reference sequence). The V gene lost 1 base and the J gene lost 1 base, with 9 bases spanning the gap. The CDR3 protein is CASSLVAVRTDTQYF. Here the CDR3 DNA reads TGTGCCAGCAGCTTAGTCGCGGTCCGCACAGATACGCAGTATTTT.

This clone was found a few times. The genes are TRBV2 and TRBJ1-4, with 7 bases lining up with TRBD1. Germline values: CDR1 SNHLY, CDR2 FYNNEI. The junction had 9 bases not matched to a gene; V was cut back by 6 bases and J by 8 bases. The CDR3 spans 14 residues. Here the CDR3 reads CASRTGWSEEKLFF. In DNA, the CDR3 is TGTGCCAGCAGGACAGGGTGGTCGGAAGAAAAACTGTTTTTT.

The table lists this clone with a count of one. The chain carries TRBV11-3 and TRBJ1-6; no clear D gene. This CDR3 contains 12 residues. Between the trimmed V and J ends, which lost 0 bases and 16 bases, there was a span of 10 bases. Per germline, CDR1 SGHNT and CDR2 YENEEA. The CDR3 loop reads CASSLDFTVLHF. CDR3 sequence (DNA): TGTGCCAGCAGCTTAGATTTTACAGTACTCCACTTT.

J is TRBJ2-7 and V is TRBV27, with 10 bases that match TRBD2. Trimming cost V 8 bases and J 4 bases; bases outside gene matches: 14. Germline V gene sequence: CDR1 MNHEY, CDR2 SMNVEV (reference sequence). CDR3 length: 16 amino acids. The CDR3 spells CASPGLAGGTVYEQYF. The CDR3 DNA reads TGTGCCAGCCCGGGGTTAGCGGGAGGTACCGTTTACGAGCAGTACTTC.

The rearrangement uses TRBV6-6 and TRBJ2-1; TRBD1 aligns across 8 bases. V trimming: 0 bases; J trimming: 1 base; junction bases outside the gene matches: 2. The length of the CDR3 is 16 residues. The V gene's germline CDR1 is MNHNY and CDR2 SVGAGI (reference sequence). The CDR3 is CASSYSTGGSYNEQFF. The CDR3 DNA sequence: TGTGCCAGCAGTTACTCCACAGGGGGATCCTACAATGAGCAGTTCTTC.

This chain connects TRBV30 to TRBJ2-7; 11 bases map to TRBD1. Germline V lookup: CDR1 GTSNPN, CDR2 SVGIG (reference sequence). The CDR3 sequence is 14 residues long. J lost 3 bases, V lost 1 base, and 2 bases had no gene match. CDR3 sequence (DNA): TGTGCCTGGAGTGCAGGGACAGGGGGCTACGAGCAGTACTTC. Protein sequence: CAWSAGTGGYEQYF. The full variable domain, in which reference TRBV30 and TRBJ2-7 provide the parts outside the CDR3, is SQTIHQWPATLVQPVGSPLSLECTVEGTSNPNLYWYRQAAGRGLQLLFYSVGIGQISSEVPQNLSASRPQDRQFILSSKKLLLSDSGFYLCAWSAGTGGYEQYFGPGTRLTVT.

The chain has TRBV11-3 and TRBJ2-1, with TRBD1 as a possible D gene (5 bases). V was pared by 2 bases and J by 4 bases, with 12 bases between. Germline V gene data show CDR1 as SGHNT and CDR2 as YENEEA. The CDR3 is made up of 15 amino acids. The CDR3 nucleotides are TGTGCCAGCAGCTTAAGATTAGCAGGGTACAATGAGCAGTTCTTC. Protein product: CASSLRLAGYNEQFF.

This clone was observed a single time. This sequence joins TRBV7-9 and TRBJ1-4; no clear D. This CDR3 is 19 amino acids long. Germline CDR1 SEHNR, CDR2 FQNEAQ (reference sequence). V lost 2 bases and J lost 0, with 19 bases in between. CDR3 coding DNA: TGTGCCAGCAGCTTATACGGGGTGGGAGAGATTGCAACTAATGAAAAACTGTTTTTT. This codes for CASSLYGVGEIATNEKLFF.

The DNA of the CDR3 is TGTGCCACCAGCGTACAGGGTGCGGCCGGGGAGCTGTTTTTT. Residues: CATSVQGAAGELFF. The gene calls are TRBV15 and TRBJ2-2, with D perhaps matching TRBD1 (6 bases). V was shortened by 5 bases and J by 6 bases, with 13 bases between the two germline ends. Germline values: CDR1 LNHNV, CDR2 YYDKDF (reference sequence). There are 14 residues in the CDR3.

The V and J genes are TRBV6-5 and TRBJ1-1, with TRBD1 as a possible D gene (6 bases). The CDR3 length is 12 residues. V lost 2 bases to trimming and J lost 10 bases, with 11 bases between them. CDR1 and CDR2 from the germline V gene are MNHEY and SVGAGI. In nucleotides, the CDR3 is TGTGCCAGCAGTTACAGGGGGGGTACAGCTTTCTTT. Residues: CASSYRGGTAFF.

The chain combines TRBV4-1 with TRBJ2-7, with 11 bases that match TRBD2. The CDR3 length is 17 residues. Unmatched junction bases numbered 10, after V lost 4 bases and J lost 2 bases. Germline values: CDR1 MGHRA, CDR2 YSYEKL. CDR3 sequence (DNA): TGCGCCAGCAGCCTTTATTCCGGGACTAGCGGAACCTACGAGCAGTACTTC. This gives the protein CASSLYSGTSGTYEQYF.

This clone appeared once. The V and J genes are TRBV30 and TRBJ2-3; D is unclear. This CDR3 spans 14 amino acids. Trimming pared 4 bases from V and 0 bases from J, leaving 11 bases between. Germline V gene data show CDR1 as GTSNPN and CDR2 as SVGIG (reference sequence). The CDR3 DNA sequence: TGTGCCTGGACCAAGACACGGAGCACAGATACGCAGTATTTT. This codes for CAWTKTRSTDTQYF.

The count of this clone is one. This CDR3 reads CASSARSSGNTIYF. The CDR3 DNA sequence: TGTGCCAGCAGCGCAAGGAGCTCTGGAAACACCATATATTTT. J is TRBJ1-3 and V is TRBV7-8; D gene unclear. Germline V gives CDR1 SGHVS, CDR2 FQNEAQ. The V gene lost 5 bases and the J gene lost 0 bases, with 8 bases spanning the gap. The CDR3 spans 14 residues.

The J gene is TRBJ1-6, the V gene TRBV6-5; 8 bases are a match to TRBD1. The CDR3 totals 14 residues. V lost 7 bases to trimming and J lost 6 bases; unmatched junction nucleotides: 5. CDR1 MNHEY and CDR2 SVGAGI come from the germline V gene. The DNA of the CDR3 is TGTGCCAGCACTCTGGACAGGGCTAATTCACCCCTCCACTTT. Its protein product is CASTLDRANSPLHF.